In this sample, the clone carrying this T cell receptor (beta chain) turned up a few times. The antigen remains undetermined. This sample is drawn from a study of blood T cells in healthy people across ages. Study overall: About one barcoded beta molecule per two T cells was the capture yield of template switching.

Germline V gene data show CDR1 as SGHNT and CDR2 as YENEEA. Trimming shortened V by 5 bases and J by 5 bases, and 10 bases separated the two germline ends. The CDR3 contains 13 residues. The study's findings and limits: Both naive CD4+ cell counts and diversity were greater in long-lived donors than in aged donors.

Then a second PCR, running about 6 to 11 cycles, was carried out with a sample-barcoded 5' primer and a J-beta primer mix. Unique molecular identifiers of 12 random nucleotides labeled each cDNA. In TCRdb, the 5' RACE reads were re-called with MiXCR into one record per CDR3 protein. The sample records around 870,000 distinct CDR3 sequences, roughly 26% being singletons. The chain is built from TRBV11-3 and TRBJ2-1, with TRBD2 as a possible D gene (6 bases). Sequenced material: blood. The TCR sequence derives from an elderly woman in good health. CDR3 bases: TGTGCCAGCAGCGCGGGACCCAACAATGAGCAGTTCTTC. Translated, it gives CASSAGPNNEQFF.